This T cell receptor (beta chain) was obtained from a study of T cells in Graves' hyperthyroidism and ophthalmopathy. The study, taken as a whole, reports: A model using 13 V-J features told ophthalmopathy apart from stable hyperthyroidism. Blood also held most thyroid clonotypes expanded beyond 0.001.

The source material, RNA transcripts, was used to amplify TCR beta CDR3 regions. TCR CDR3 underwent first-round RT-PCR with the HTBI primer set. TCRdb processed the multiplex PCR reads anew with MiXCR; each CDR3 protein has one entry. The sample holds hundreds of thousands of distinct CDR3 sequences, over 35% seen once. Uncontrolled infections, other autoimmune diseases, pregnancy or lactation led to exclusion of patients. Diagnosing involved the use of clinical symptoms, serum thyroxine and TRAb, thyroid ultrasound and orbital computed tomography. The germline V gene encodes CDR1 MGHDK and CDR2 SYGVNS. The CDR3 sequence is 15 residues long. V was pared by 6 bases and J by 4 bases, with 11 bases of the junction left unmatched. This clonotype was seen only a few times. Its antigen is not identified.

The TCR sequence derives from a man aged 18 to 29 with Graves' hyperthyroidism. The chain uses TRBV25-1 and TRBJ2-5; 7 nucleotides line up with TRBD2. Sequenced: blood. The CDR3 DNA follows: TGTGCCAGCAGCGACCTCCTAGCTAGCGGAGAGACCCAGTACTTC. Amino acids: CASSDLLASGETQYF.